This T cell receptor beta chain comes out of a study of blood T cell repertoires in COVID-19 (dated by TCRdb to the early 2020s). For the wider study: Samples covering the acute and convalescent phases of COVID-19 were provided by collaborators in the United States, Italy and Spain. The samples were drawn from two sources: the first 160 participants of the ongoing ImmuneRACE study, and 950 to 1,500 subjects contributed by 6 global collaborators. The material from the prospective study consisted of cDNA or gDNA derived from T cells, B-cell-depleted T cells, or PBMCs. Subjects who had been exposed to COVID-19, were actively infected with it, or had recovered from it provided the deeply sampled blood TCRbeta repertoires that made up the dataset. HLA class I and class II types, where available, came from metadata supplied by the sample provider rather than from assay-based typing. Sample metadata almost always included a de-identified subject ID, COVID-19 status, age in years and sex. The repertoires were released in a freely available public database intended as a resource for research on the immune response to SARS-CoV-2. What the study reported, not specific to this receptor: Clinical and demographic metadata were provided uncurated, with the amount varying by source and participant.

In regard to this clone: What antigen it recognizes has not been identified. Base qualities are not at hand, and no much larger clone is one base apart.

CDR1 and CDR2 are read off the germline V gene as SGHNT and YENEEA. Spanning cysteine to phenylalanine, the CDR3 consists of 12 amino acids. The DNA shown is the 36-base CDR3, in frame from base 1. Trimming at the junction amounts to 0 bases on V and 4 bases on J, and the germline ends lie 3 bases apart. The collaborating institutions used their own protocols to collect whole blood in K2EDTA tubes. For TCRbeta analysis, collaborator samples were shipped as frozen whole blood, as isolated PBMCs, or as DNA extracted from either sample type. The immunoSEQ Assay, a bias-controlled multiplex PCR, was used to amplify TCRbeta CDR3 regions from genomic DNA. The original pipeline was this. Within the assay, amplification of reference gene primers was used to estimate how many nucleated cells each sample contained. Sequence reads were collapsed and filtered to measure the absolute abundance of every unique TCRbeta CDR3 rearrangement. For each sample, productive Simpson clonality was calculated as the square root of Simpson's diversity index across productive rearrangements. As stored in TCRdb, this immuneACCESS dataset retains in-frame rearrangements with V and J assigned. A fraction of the clones does not appear; measured against another copy, unresolved V genes explain less than half of the discrepancy, and the remainder lacks a known reason. V and J calls plus clone size are reproduced from that table; the DNA served to infer D and trimming. The sample data list approximately 190,000 clones, and 85% to 90% of these were observed just once. 5.9% of the sample is taken by the ten largest.

The chain joins TRBV11-3 to TRBJ2-5, with no confidently assigned D gene. The TCR comes from an older man with acute or convalescent COVID-19. The specimen sequenced was peripheral blood. The sequenced DNA is TGTGCCAGCAGCTTAGATAGAGAGACCCAGTACTTC. Its coded protein is CASSLDRETQYF.